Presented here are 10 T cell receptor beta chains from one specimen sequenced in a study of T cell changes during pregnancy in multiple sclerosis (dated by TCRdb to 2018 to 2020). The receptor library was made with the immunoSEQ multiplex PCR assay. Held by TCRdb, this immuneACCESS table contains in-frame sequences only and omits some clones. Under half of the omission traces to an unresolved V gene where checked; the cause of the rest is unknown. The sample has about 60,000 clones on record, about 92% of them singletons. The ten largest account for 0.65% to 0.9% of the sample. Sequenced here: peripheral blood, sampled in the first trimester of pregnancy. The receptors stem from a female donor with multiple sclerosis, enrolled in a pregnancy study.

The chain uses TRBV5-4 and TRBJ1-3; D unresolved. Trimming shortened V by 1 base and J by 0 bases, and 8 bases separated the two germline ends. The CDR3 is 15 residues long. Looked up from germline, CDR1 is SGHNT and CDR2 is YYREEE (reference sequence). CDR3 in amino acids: CASSLIGPSGNTIYF. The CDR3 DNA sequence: TGTGCCAGCAGCTTGATTGGGCCCTCTGGAAACACCATATATTTT.

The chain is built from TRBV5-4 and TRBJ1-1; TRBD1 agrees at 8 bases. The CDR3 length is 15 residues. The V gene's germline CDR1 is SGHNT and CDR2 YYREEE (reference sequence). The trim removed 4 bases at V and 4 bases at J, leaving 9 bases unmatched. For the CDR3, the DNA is TGTGCCAGCAGCCGGACAGGGCGCGAAGGCACTGAAGCTTTCTTT. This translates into CASSRTGREGTEAFF.

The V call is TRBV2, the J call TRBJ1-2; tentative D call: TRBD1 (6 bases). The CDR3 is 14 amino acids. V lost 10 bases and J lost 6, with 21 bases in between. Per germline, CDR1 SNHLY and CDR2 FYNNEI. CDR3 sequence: CAIMGAGLLNGYTF. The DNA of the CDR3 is TGTGCCATTATGGGGGCAGGGCTCTTGAATGGCTACACCTTC.

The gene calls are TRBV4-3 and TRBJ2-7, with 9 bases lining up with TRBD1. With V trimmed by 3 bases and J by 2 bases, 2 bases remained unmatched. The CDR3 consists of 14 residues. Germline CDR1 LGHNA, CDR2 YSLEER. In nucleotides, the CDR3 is TGCGCCAGCAGCCATCGGACAGGGGCCTACGAGCAGTACTTC. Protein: CASSHRTGAYEQYF.

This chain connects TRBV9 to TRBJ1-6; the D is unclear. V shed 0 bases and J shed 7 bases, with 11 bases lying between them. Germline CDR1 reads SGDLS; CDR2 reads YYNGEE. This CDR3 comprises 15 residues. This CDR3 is CASSVGQAQNSPLHF. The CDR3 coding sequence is TGTGCCAGCAGCGTAGGTCAGGCCCAAAATTCACCCCTCCACTTT.

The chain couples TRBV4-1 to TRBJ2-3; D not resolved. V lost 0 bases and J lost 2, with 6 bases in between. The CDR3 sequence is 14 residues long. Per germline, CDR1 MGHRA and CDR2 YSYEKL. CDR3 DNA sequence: TGCGCCAGCAGCCAAGATCCTCCCACAGATACGCAGTATTTT. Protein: CASSQDPPTDTQYF.

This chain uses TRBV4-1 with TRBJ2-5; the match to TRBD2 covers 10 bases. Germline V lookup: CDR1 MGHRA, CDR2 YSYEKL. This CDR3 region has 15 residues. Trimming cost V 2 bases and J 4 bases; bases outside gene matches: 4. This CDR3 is CASSQTSSGGETQYF. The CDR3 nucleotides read TGCGCCAGCAGCCAAACCTCTAGCGGGGGAGAGACCCAGTACTTC.

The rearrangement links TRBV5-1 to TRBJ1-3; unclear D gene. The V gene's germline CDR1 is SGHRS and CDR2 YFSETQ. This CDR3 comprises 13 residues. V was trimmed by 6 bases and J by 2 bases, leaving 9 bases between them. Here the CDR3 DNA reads TGCGCCAGCACTCCGACAACTGGAAACACCATATATTTT. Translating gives CASTPTTGNTIYF.

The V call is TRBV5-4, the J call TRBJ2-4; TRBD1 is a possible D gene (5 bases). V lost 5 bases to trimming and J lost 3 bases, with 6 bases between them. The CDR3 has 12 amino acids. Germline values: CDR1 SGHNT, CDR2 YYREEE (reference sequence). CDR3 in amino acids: CASRGDKNIQYF. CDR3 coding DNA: TGTGCCAGCAGAGGGGACAAAAACATTCAGTACTTC. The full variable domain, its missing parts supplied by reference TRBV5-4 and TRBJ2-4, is ETGVTQSPTHLIKTRGQQVTLRCSSQSGHNTVSWYQQALGQGPQFIFQYYREEENGRGNFPPRFSGLQFPNYSSELNVNALELDDSALYLCASRGDKNIQYFGAGTRLSVL.

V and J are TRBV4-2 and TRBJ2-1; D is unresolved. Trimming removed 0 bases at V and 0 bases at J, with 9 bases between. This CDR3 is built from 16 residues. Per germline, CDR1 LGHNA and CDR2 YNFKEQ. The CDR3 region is CASSQESTRSYNEQFF. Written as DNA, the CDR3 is TGTGCCAGCAGCCAAGAATCTACGCGCTCCTACAATGAGCAGTTCTTC.